This is a list of T cell receptor beta chains from one sample in a study of shared clonotypes between healthy human individuals. The method was immunoSEQ multiplex PCR; TCRdb's version includes in-frame clones alone and lacks a portion of them. The table lists 2 million to 2.5 million clones, roughly 92% of them singletons. The sequenced sample consisted of naive CD4+ T cells from PBMCs. These receptor sequences come from a man aged 18 to 30 in good health. Some clones in this sample may be carry-over from other donors' samples. The conserved cysteine and the conserved F or W are not part of the CDR3 here.

V gene	J gene	CDR3 protein
TRBV4-1	TRBJ2-1	ASSPSLGGARYNEQF
TRBV11-2	TRBJ2-1	ASSLLAGAYNEQF
TRBV10-3	TRBJ2-7	AIRPDTDSYEQY
TRBV21-1	TRBJ2-7	ASSKEGSGKGEQY
TRBV7-9	TRBJ2-4	ASSLVSGAKNIQY
TRBV6-1	.	ASSEARELF
TRBV9	TRBJ2-5	ASSSPGGGPGETQY
TRBV20-1	TRBJ2-7	SAYRGLEQY
TRBV27	TRBJ1-2	ASSIAPGAYGYT
TRBV2	TRBJ2-7	ASSDRGPYEQY
TRBV14	TRBJ2-1	ASSHSSAFNNEQF
TRBV25-1	TRBJ2-2	ASSVSIAGTGELF
TRBV27	TRBJ2-2	ASRPLDTGELF
TRBV28	TRBJ1-5	ASSAYRDLPQH
TRBV6-1	TRBJ1-1	ATIREGAMNTEAF
TRBV29-1	TRBJ2-1	SVPPPTEFYNEQF
TRBV5-5	TRBJ2-2	ASSELTGWNTGELF
TRBV29-1	TRBJ2-5	SVGTSSETQY
TRBV19	TRBJ1-2	ASSIGSDSIYGYT
TRBV7-9	TRBJ1-4	ASSTGTGNEKLF
TRBV7-3	TRBJ1-2	ASSLGTSNGYT
TRBV5-1	TRBJ2-5	ASSLVPEETQY
TRBV9	TRBJ2-3	ASSVGGVSSGDTQY
TRBV15	TRBJ2-1	AIAGLAGRSSYNEQF
TRBV7-9	TRBJ1-5	ASSLVDQPQH
TRBV6-5	TRBJ1-2	ASSLTTPGEYGYT
TRBV5-1	TRBJ2-2	ASRLGRVNTGELF
TRBV27	TRBJ2-7	ASSTLGTSASYEQY
TRBV5-1	TRBJ1-2	ASSGTRTGYT
TRBV18	TRBJ1-1	ASSPRTRNTEAF
TRBV5-5	TRBJ2-1	ASSQLAGVSYEQF
TRBV30	TRBJ1-2	AWTRGPPQTGYT
TRBV19	TRBJ1-5	ASGDLGNQPQH
TRBV5-4	TRBJ1-2	ASSLGGSDGYT
TRBV12-5	TRBJ1-2	ASLGSGGDGYT
TRBV21-1	TRBJ2-6	ASSNGGQGSGANVLT
TRBV5-8	TRBJ1-2	ASSLAGTFGYYGYT
TRBV30	TRBJ1-1	AWSKGENTEAF
TRBV6-5	TRBJ2-1	ASSYSWDMSYNEQF
TRBV7-9	TRBJ1-1	ASSSSGQMNTEAF
TRBV30	TRBJ2-1	AWLGTSGQLGGYNEQF
TRBV11-2	TRBJ2-2	ASSLRGGVTTGELF